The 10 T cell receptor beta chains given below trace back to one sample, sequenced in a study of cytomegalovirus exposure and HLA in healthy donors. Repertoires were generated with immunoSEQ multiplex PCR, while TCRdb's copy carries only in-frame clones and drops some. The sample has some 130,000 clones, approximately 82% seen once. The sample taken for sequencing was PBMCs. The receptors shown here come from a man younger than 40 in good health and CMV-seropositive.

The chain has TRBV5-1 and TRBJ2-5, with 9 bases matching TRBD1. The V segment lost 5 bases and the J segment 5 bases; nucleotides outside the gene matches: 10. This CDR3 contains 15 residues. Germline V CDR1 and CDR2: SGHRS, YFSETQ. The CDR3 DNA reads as TGCGCCAGCAGTGGAACGGGACAGGGTTTCGAGACCCAGTACTTC. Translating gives CASSGTGQGFETQYF.

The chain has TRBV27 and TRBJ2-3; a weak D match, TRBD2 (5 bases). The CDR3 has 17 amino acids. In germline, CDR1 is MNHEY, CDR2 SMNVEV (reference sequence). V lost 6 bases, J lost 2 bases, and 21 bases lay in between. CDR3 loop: CASSPGRLAAATDTQYF. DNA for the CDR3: TGTGCCAGCAGCCCGGGGAGATTGGCAGCCGCCACAGATACGCAGTATTTT.

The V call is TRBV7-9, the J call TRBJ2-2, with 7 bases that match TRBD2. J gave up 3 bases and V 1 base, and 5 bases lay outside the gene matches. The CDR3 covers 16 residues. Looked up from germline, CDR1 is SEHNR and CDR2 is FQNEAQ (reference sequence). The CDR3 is CASSLGEGQYTGELFF. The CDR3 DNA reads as TGTGCCAGCAGCTTAGGGGAGGGGCAGTACACCGGGGAGCTGTTTTTT.

CDR3 amino acids: CASRADVNTEAFF. CDR3 nucleotide sequence: TGTGCCAGCAGAGCGGACGTGAACACTGAAGCTTTCTTT. This rearrangement joins TRBV6-5 to TRBJ1-1; no definite D call. The ends were cut back, 6 bases at V and 0 bases at J, with 8 bases in the middle. Germline lookup yields CDR1 MNHEY and CDR2 SVGAGI. The CDR3 runs 13 residues.

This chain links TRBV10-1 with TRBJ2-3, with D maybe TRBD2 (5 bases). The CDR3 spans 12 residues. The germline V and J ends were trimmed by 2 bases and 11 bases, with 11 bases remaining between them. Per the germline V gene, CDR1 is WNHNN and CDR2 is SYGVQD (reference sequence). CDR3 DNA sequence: TGCGCCAGCAGTGAGCAAGCGGTGGGGCAGTATTTT. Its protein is CASSEQAVGQYF.

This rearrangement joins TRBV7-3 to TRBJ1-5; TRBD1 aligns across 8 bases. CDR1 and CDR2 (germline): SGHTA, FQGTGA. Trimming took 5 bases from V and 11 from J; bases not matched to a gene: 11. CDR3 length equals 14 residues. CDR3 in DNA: TGTGCCAGCAGCCCCGGGACAGGAGTTAGGGCCCAGCATTTT. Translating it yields CASSPGTGVRAQHF.

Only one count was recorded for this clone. The CDR3 DNA reads TGTGCCAGCAGTAAAACTAGCGGGAGTGGAAATGAGCAGTTCTTC. Residues: CASSKTSGSGNEQFF. This rearrangement joins TRBV6-6 to TRBJ2-1; 11 bases are a match to TRBD2. Looked up from germline, CDR1 is MNHNY and CDR2 is SVGAGI (reference sequence). Unmatched junction bases numbered 7, after V lost 5 bases and J lost 7 bases. The CDR3 totals 15 residues.

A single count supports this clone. DNA of the CDR3: TGTGCCAGCAGTGCCACCTTTTACCTTGGGGGACAGTTGAACACTGAAGCTTTCTTT. This encodes CASSATFYLGGQLNTEAFF. The V call is TRBV6-4, the J call TRBJ1-1, with 7 bases fitting TRBD1. This CDR3 spans 19 amino acids. V shed 4 bases, J shed 0 bases, and the junction held 17 bases outside the gene matches. The germline gives CDR1 MRHNA, CDR2 SNTAGT.

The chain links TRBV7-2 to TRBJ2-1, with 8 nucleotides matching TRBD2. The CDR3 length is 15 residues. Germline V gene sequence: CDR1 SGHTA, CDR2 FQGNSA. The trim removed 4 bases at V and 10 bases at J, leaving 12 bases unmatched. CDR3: CASSWGESSGTEQFF. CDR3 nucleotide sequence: TGTGCCAGCAGCTGGGGGGAGAGTAGCGGGACCGAGCAGTTCTTC. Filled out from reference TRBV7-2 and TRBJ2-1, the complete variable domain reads GAGVSQSPSNKVTEKGKDVELRCDPISGHTALYWYRQSLGQGLEFLIYFQGNSAPDKSGLPSDRFSAERTGGSVSTLTIQRTQQEDSAVYLCASSWGESSGTEQFFGPGTRLTVL.

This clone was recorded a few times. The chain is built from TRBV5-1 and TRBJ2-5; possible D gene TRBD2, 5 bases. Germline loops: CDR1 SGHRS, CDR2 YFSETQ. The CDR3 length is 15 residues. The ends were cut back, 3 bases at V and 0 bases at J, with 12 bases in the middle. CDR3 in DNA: TGCGCCAGCAGCTACGGACTGTCGTACCAAGAGACCCAGTACTTC. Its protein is CASSYGLSYQETQYF.